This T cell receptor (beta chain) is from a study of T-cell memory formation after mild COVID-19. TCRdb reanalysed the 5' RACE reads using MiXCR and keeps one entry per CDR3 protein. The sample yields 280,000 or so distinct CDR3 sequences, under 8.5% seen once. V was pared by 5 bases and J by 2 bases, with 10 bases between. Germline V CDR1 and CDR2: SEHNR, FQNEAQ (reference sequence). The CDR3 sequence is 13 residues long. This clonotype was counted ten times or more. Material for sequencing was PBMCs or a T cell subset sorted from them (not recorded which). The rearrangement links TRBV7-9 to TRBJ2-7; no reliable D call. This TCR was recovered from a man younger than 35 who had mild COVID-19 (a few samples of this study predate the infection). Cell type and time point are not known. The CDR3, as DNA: TGTGCCAGCAGCGCCCGGGCGGCCTACGAGCAGTACTTC. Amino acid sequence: CASSARAAYEQYF.